A selection of T cell receptor beta chains follows, all from one sample in a study of T-cell memory formation after mild COVID-19. TCRdb reprocessed the 5' RACE reads with MiXCR, giving one entry per CDR3 protein. Of 300,000 to 350,000 distinct CDR3 sequences in the sample, approximately 20% were seen once. The sample was PBMCs or a T cell subset sorted from them (not recorded which). These receptors all come from a man aged 18 to 30 who had mild COVID-19 (a few samples of this study predate the infection). Cell type and time point are not known. Both conserved end residues are part of each CDR3. D genes are given only for firm matches. The size field is filled for only some rows; it gives once, few, many or a size class.

J gene	D gene	clone size	V gene	CDR3 protein	CDR3 DNA
TRBJ1-1	.	.	TRBV5-1	CASRVGGTGEAFF	TGCGCCAGCCGGGTAGGTGGTACGGGGGAAGCTTTCTTT
TRBJ1-2	TRBD1	many	TRBV7-2	CASSQTGYYGYTF	TGTGCCAGCAGCCAGACAGGGTACTATGGCTACACCTTC
TRBJ2-2	.	many	TRBV7-3	CASSLSRNTGELFF	TGTGCCAGCAGCTTAAGCAGGAACACCGGGGAGCTGTTTTTT
TRBJ2-7	.	many	TRBV10-2	CASSRRETYEQYF	TGCGCCAGTTCTAGGCGGGAAACCTACGAGCAGTACTTC
TRBJ1-2	TRBD1	.	TRBV20-1	CSARDPRTGLEGYTF	TGCAGTGCTAGAGATCCTCGGACAGGGCTGGAGGGCTACACCTTC
TRBJ1-2	.	few	TRBV5-1	CASSPGPDSNYGYTF	TGCGCCAGCAGCCCTGGACCGGACAGTAACTATGGCTACACCTTC
TRBJ1-4	TRBD1	.	TRBV7-9	CASSPGGTGRTTNEKLFF	TGTGCCAGCAGCCCAGGGGGGACTGGGAGGACGACTAATGAAAAACTGTTTTTT
TRBJ2-1	.	.	TRBV6-5	CASSYSCGNEQFF	TGTGCCAGCAGTTACTCGTGCGGCAATGAGCAGTTCTTC
TRBJ2-3	.	few	TRBV3-1	CASSQEGADTQYF	TGTGCCAGCAGCCAAGAGGGGGCAGATACGCAGTATTTT
TRBJ1-2	.	.	TRBV28	CASSLQRGYTF	TGTGCCAGCAGTTTACAGCGTGGCTACACCTTC
TRBJ2-1	TRBD2	few	TRBV6-2/TRBV6-3	CATTSRVHNEQFF	TGTGCCACGACTAGCCGGGTTCACAATGAGCAGTTCTTC
TRBJ2-3	.	few	TRBV14	CASSQGRVNTQYF	TGTGCCAGCAGCCAAGGACGGGTAAATACGCAGTATTTT
TRBJ1-2	TRBD1	.	TRBV7-9	CAVTQGNDYGYTF	TGTGCAGTCACACAGGGGAACGACTATGGCTACACCTTC
TRBJ2-3	.	few	TRBV24-1	CATRKGDTQYF	TGTGCCACCAGAAAGGGGGATACGCAGTATTTT
TRBJ2-5	.	.	TRBV5-1	CASSPQGGLQETQYF	TGCGCCAGCAGCCCACAGGGGGGGCTTCAAGAGACCCAGTACTTC
TRBJ1-2	TRBD1	.	TRBV12-3/TRBV12-4	CASGDSTNYGYTF	TGTGCCAGCGGGGACAGTACTAACTATGGCTACACCTTC
TRBJ1-2	.	.	TRBV7-2	CASSLVWDYGYTF	TGTGCCAGCAGCTTAGTCTGGGACTATGGCTACACCTTC
TRBJ2-7	.	few	TRBV6-2/TRBV6-3	CASSYREYEQYF	TGTGCCAGCAGTTACCGCGAGTACGAGCAGTACTTC
TRBJ1-1	TRBD1	few	TRBV5-1	CASSLRQGDTEAFF	TGCGCCAGCAGCTTACGACAGGGGGACACTGAAGCTTTCTTT
TRBJ1-5	TRBD1	.	TRBV28	CASKEGARVQPQHF	TGTGCCAGCAAGGAGGGGGCGCGGGTACAGCCCCAGCATTTT
TRBJ2-5	.	.	TRBV19	CASSYSTEETQYF	TGTGCCAGCTCCTACTCGACGGAAGAGACCCAGTACTTC
TRBJ2-3	.	few	TRBV6-2/TRBV6-3	CASSYSGRGNTDTQYF	TGTGCCAGCAGTTACTCGGGACGGGGGAACACAGATACGCAGTATTTT
TRBJ2-3	TRBD1	many	TRBV20-1	CTWDRGLDTDTQYF	TGCACCTGGGACAGGGGCCTCGACACAGATACGCAGTATTTT
TRBJ1-1	TRBD1	.	TRBV18	CASSPFDRGPEAFF	TGTGCCAGCTCACCCTTTGACAGGGGCCCCGAAGCTTTCTTT
TRBJ1-2	.	.	TRBV7-9	CASSLEGRRPGDGYTF	TGTGCCAGCAGCTTAGAGGGGAGACGGCCGGGCGATGGCTACACCTTC
TRBJ1-4	.	.	TRBV30	CAWSPQDSEGEKLFF	TGTGCCTGGAGTCCACAGGACTCGGAGGGGGAAAAACTGTTTTTT
TRBJ1-1	.	.	TRBV9	CASSVTGGRATEAFF	TGTGCCAGCAGCGTGACAGGCGGGCGGGCGACTGAAGCTTTCTTT
TRBJ2-2	TRBD1	few	TRBV6-2/TRBV6-3	CASRLPPGQGFPGELFF	TGTGCCAGCAGACTACCCCCGGGACAGGGTTTCCCCGGGGAGCTGTTTTTT
TRBJ2-5	TRBD1	many	TRBV4-3	CASSQDVRGHETQYF	TGCGCCAGCAGCCAAGATGTCAGGGGGCATGAGACCCAGTACTTC
TRBJ2-7	.	.	TRBV20-1	CSAHFGRYEQYF	TGCAGTGCCCATTTTGGGCGTTACGAGCAGTACTTC
TRBJ1-5	.	.	TRBV7-6	CASSLAGLGNQPQHF	TGTGCCAGCAGCTTAGCGGGGCTCGGCAATCAGCCCCAGCATTTT
TRBJ2-5	.	once	TRBV11-2	CASSIRRFETQYF	TGTGCCAGCAGCATTAGGAGATTCGAGACCCAGTACTTC
TRBJ1-6	.	.	TRBV4-1	CASSQRQNSPLHF	TGCGCCAGCAGCCAGCGACAGAATTCACCCCTCCACTTT
TRBJ2-4	.	.	TRBV2	CASRRSAVVRNIQYF	TGTGCCAGCAGACGATCAGCGGTAGTCCGGAACATTCAGTACTTC
TRBJ2-5	TRBD1	few	TRBV6-2/TRBV6-3	CASSYSLRDSEETQYF	TGTGCCAGCAGTTACTCCCTCCGGGACAGTGAAGAGACCCAGTACTTC
TRBJ2-7	TRBD1	few	TRBV18	CASVRGQGENEQYF	TGTGCCAGCGTCCGCGGCCAGGGGGAAAACGAGCAGTACTTC
TRBJ2-3	.	few	TRBV5-5	CASSWTGGPAYTDTQYF	TGTGCCAGCAGCTGGACCGGGGGGCCGGCCTACACAGATACGCAGTATTTT
TRBJ2-4	TRBD2	.	TRBV5-5	CASSSTTGGNIQYF	TGTGCCAGCAGCTCCACGACGGGAGGGAACATTCAGTACTTC
TRBJ2-5	TRBD2	.	TRBV6-1	CASAPGGLQETQYF	TGTGCCAGCGCCCCGGGGGGTCTCCAAGAGACCCAGTACTTC
TRBJ2-7	.	many	TRBV12-3/TRBV12-4	CASSRPPGEQYF	TGTGCCAGCAGTAGACCTCCAGGGGAGCAGTACTTC
TRBJ2-1	.	.	TRBV6-5	CASSPGLLYNEQFF	TGTGCCAGCAGTCCGGGACTTTTATACAATGAGCAGTTCTTC
TRBJ2-2	.	many	TRBV6-5	CASSPGSGRRNTGELFF	TGTGCCAGCAGTCCTGGGTCCGGGAGACGGAACACCGGGGAGCTGTTTTTT
TRBJ1-1	.	few	TRBV4-2	CASSQEVALNTEAFF	TGTGCCAGCAGCCAAGAGGTGGCCTTGAACACTGAAGCTTTCTTT
TRBJ2-1	.	.	TRBV3-1	CASSQLHNEQFF	TGTGCCAGCAGCCAACTGCACAATGAGCAGTTCTTC
TRBJ2-5	TRBD2	.	TRBV29-1	CSVGGGASGGPEKTQYF	TGCAGCGTTGGCGGAGGGGCTAGCGGGGGGCCTGAAAAGACCCAGTACTTC
TRBJ2-1	.	.	TRBV28	CASSKGGAFRGNEQFF	TGTGCCAGCAGCAAGGGGGGGGCTTTTCGAGGCAATGAGCAGTTCTTC
TRBJ2-7	.	.	TRBV15	CATSREVWVPHEQYF	TGTGCCACCAGCAGAGAAGTTTGGGTCCCGCACGAGCAGTACTTC
TRBJ2-7	.	.	TRBV13	CASSPPDASNEQYF	TGTGCCAGCAGCCCCCCCGACGCGAGCAACGAGCAGTACTTC
TRBJ2-3	.	.	TRBV15	CATSRDRHTQGPTDTQYF	TGTGCCACCAGCAGAGATCGGCACACACAGGGACCCACAGATACGCAGTATTTT
TRBJ1-2	.	few	TRBV25-1	CASSEFGSYGYTF	TGTGCCAGCAGTGAATTCGGATCTTATGGCTACACCTTC
TRBJ1-6	.	few	TRBV5-1	CASRRLGDNSPLHF	TGCGCCAGCAGAAGGCTGGGGGATAATTCACCCCTCCACTTT
TRBJ1-6	.	.	TRBV5-1	CASSLTPQGQSPLHF	TGCGCCAGCAGCTTGACCCCCCAGGGGCAATCACCCCTCCACTTT
TRBJ2-5	.	few	TRBV6-2/TRBV6-3	CASGGETQYF	TGTGCCAGCGGGGGAGAGACCCAGTACTTC
TRBJ1-5	.	.	TRBV12-5	CASGTSGGESVSNQPQHF	TGTGCTAGTGGAACCTCGGGGGGGGAGTCAGTGAGCAATCAGCCCCAGCATTTT
TRBJ1-6	.	.	TRBV27	CASRLSSYNSPLHF	TGTGCCAGCAGACTAAGCTCCTATAATTCACCCCTCCACTTT
TRBJ2-7	.	.	TRBV5-6	CASSHSYEQYF	TGTGCCAGCAGCCACTCCTACGAGCAGTACTTC
TRBJ2-7	TRBD2	many	TRBV29-1	CSATPGGSYEQYF	TGCAGCGCTACCCCGGGGGGCTCCTACGAGCAGTACTTC
TRBJ2-3	.	few	TRBV11-1	CASSLDSVAPNTQYF	TGTGCCAGCAGCTTAGACTCCGTGGCCCCGAATACGCAGTATTTT